This passage covers 18 T cell receptor beta chains from one sample sequenced in a study of cytomegalovirus exposure and HLA in healthy donors. The PCR used 60 Vbeta and 13 Jbeta primers. The repertoire was sequenced with immunoSEQ multiplex PCR; TCRdb's copy has only in-frame clones and lacks some. The sample contains 80,000 or so clones, less than 75% of which appear only once. The sequenced sample consisted of PBMCs. Receptors were obtained from a man younger than 40 in good health and CMV-seropositive.

CDR3 DNA sequence: TGTGCCAGTAGTAGGCAGGGAGGTAATAATTCACCCCTCCACTTT. It translates to CASSRQGGNNSPLHF. The rearrangement uses TRBV19 and TRBJ1-6, with D possibly TRBD1 on 5 matching bases. CDR3 size: 15 residues. Trimming removed 4 bases from V and 5 bases from J, with 12 bases in between. Germline V CDR1 and CDR2: LNHDA, SQIVND (reference sequence). Based on the CDR3 plus reference TRBV19 and TRBJ1-6, the full variable domain is DGGITQSPKYLFRKEGQNVTLSCEQNLNHDAMYWYRQDPGQGLRLIYYSQIVNDFQKGDIAEGYSVSREKKESFPLTVTSAQKNPTAFYLCASSRQGGNNSPLHFGNGTRLTVT.

A few counts support this clone. V gene TRBV4-2 combines with J gene TRBJ2-1; the match to TRBD2 covers 9 bases. This CDR3 spans 14 amino acids. After removal of 5 bases from V and 6 bases from J, the junction contained 5 bases not matched to a gene. Germline-derived CDR1 and CDR2 are LGHNA and YNFKEQ. CDR3 DNA: TGTGCCAGCAGCGTGCGGGGGGGAGGCAATGAGCAGTTCTTC. Protein product: CASSVRGGGNEQFF.

The genes are TRBV5-4 and TRBJ2-3, with 8 nucleotides matching TRBD2. Germline loops: CDR1 SGHNT, CDR2 YYREEE (reference sequence). This CDR3 has 15 amino acids. J was trimmed by 4 bases and V by 0 bases; bases with no gene match: 4. CDR3 in DNA: TGTGCCAGCAGCTTGGATGCGGGAGGCTCAGATACGCAGTATTTT. Its protein product is CASSLDAGGSDTQYF.

This sequence joins TRBV2 and TRBJ1-5; possibly TRBD1 for D (6 bases). The CDR3 has 15 residues. The V gene's germline CDR1 is SNHLY and CDR2 FYNNEI. The germline V and J ends were trimmed by 5 bases and 1 base, with 12 bases remaining between them. CDR3 sequence reads: CASSTTGLSNQPQHF. CDR3 nucleotide sequence: TGTGCCAGCAGTACCACAGGGTTGAGCAATCAGCCCCAGCATTTT. The full variable domain, its missing parts supplied by reference TRBV2 and TRBJ1-5, is EPEVTQTPSHQVTQMGQEVILRCVPISNHLYFYWYRQILGQKVEFLVSFYNNEISEKSEIFDDQFSVERPDGSNFTLKIRSTKLEDSAMYFCASSTTGLSNQPQHFGDGTRLSIL.

This rearrangement joins TRBV19 to TRBJ2-7; D uncertain. Germline V gene sequence: CDR1 LNHDA, CDR2 SQIVND (reference sequence). V was clipped by 3 bases and J by 6 bases, with 12 bases between them. The CDR3 totals 13 residues. Here the CDR3 DNA reads TGTGCCAGTAGTATCAGCTCCTGGGCCGAGCAGTACTTC. It yields the protein CASSISSWAEQYF.

This clone was counted a few times. The V call is TRBV30, the J call TRBJ1-5; 9 bases align to TRBD1. V was pared by 2 bases and J by 4 bases, with 3 bases of the junction left unmatched. Germline V lookup: CDR1 GTSNPN, CDR2 SVGIG (reference sequence). This CDR3 has 14 amino acids. The chain's CDR3 is CAWSSGTGNQPQHF. As DNA, the CDR3 is TGTGCCTGGAGTTCCGGGACAGGGAATCAGCCCCAGCATTTT.

The chain is built from TRBV7-9 and TRBJ1-4; D ambiguous. Germline V gene data show CDR1 as SEHNR and CDR2 as FQNEAQ (reference sequence). The V and J ends lost 0 bases and 7 bases respectively, with 15 bases between them. CDR3 length equals 16 residues. The CDR3, as DNA: TGTGCCAGCAGCTTAGCCTTGGTGGATCGGGGTGAAAAACTGTTTTTT. Encoded protein: CASSLALVDRGEKLFF.

V gene TRBV4-3 combines with J gene TRBJ1-2; 8 bases agree with TRBD1. This CDR3 region has 14 residues. V shed 1 base and J 8 bases; nucleotides not matched to a gene: 6. Germline-derived CDR1 and CDR2 are LGHNA and YSLEER. CDR3 loop: CASSQGTGRHGYTF. In DNA form, the CDR3 reads TGCGCCAGCAGCCAAGGGACAGGGAGGCACGGCTACACCTTC.

V is TRBV28 and J is TRBJ2-1; 8 bases map to TRBD1. V lost 7 bases to trimming and J lost 6 bases; unmatched junction nucleotides: 2. Germline CDR1 reads MDHEN; CDR2 reads SYDVKM. The CDR3 totals 12 residues. CDR3 loop: CASITGGNEQFF. CDR3 bases: TGTGCCAGCATAACAGGGGGCAATGAGCAGTTCTTC.

The J gene is TRBJ2-2, the V gene TRBV19, with D perhaps TRBD1 (5 bases). Deletions cut 5 bases from V and 5 bases from J, with 12 bases between. The CDR3 has 14 residues. The germline gives CDR1 LNHDA, CDR2 SQIVND (reference sequence). Here the CDR3 reads CASSADSFTGELFF. The DNA of the CDR3 is TGTGCCAGTAGTGCAGACAGTTTTACCGGGGAGCTGTTTTTT.

The rearrangement links TRBV7-9 to TRBJ2-7, with 8 positions matching TRBD2. The CDR3 covers 15 residues. Unmatched junction bases numbered 11, after V lost 5 bases and J lost 5 bases. Germline CDR1 is SEHNR and CDR2 is FQNEAQ (reference sequence). In DNA form, the CDR3 reads TGTGCCAGCAGCATCGGGAGCGGGGGCTTGGACGAGCAGTACTTC. Amino acids: CASSIGSGGLDEQYF.

CDR3 amino acids: CASSPTPSSGEQYF. CDR3 coding DNA: TGTGCCAGCAGCCCCACCCCTAGTAGCGGCGAGCAGTACTTC. The chain has TRBV7-2 and TRBJ2-7, with a possible D match to TRBD2 (6 bases). CDR3 length: 14 amino acids. Per germline, CDR1 SGHTA and CDR2 FQGNSA. Trimming cost V 5 bases and J 6 bases, with 17 bases left between them.

The J gene is TRBJ1-1, the V gene TRBV29-1; TRBD1 matches 11 bases. V gave up 6 bases and J gave up 6 bases; unmatched junction bases: 9. This CDR3 is 14 amino acids long. Germline loops: CDR1 SQVTM, CDR2 ANQGSEA. The chain's CDR3 is CSVKTGTGGPEAFF. The CDR3 DNA reads TGCAGCGTCAAAACCGGGACAGGGGGTCCTGAAGCTTTCTTT.

The rearrangement joins TRBV7-2 to TRBJ1-5, with TRBD1 matching 7 bases. This CDR3 has 15 residues. V was pared by 2 bases and J by 4 bases, with 5 bases of the junction left unmatched. Per the germline V gene, CDR1 is SGHTA and CDR2 is FQGNSA. The CDR3 nucleotides read TGTGCCAGCAGCTTAAACAGGGGCCAAAATCAGCCCCAGCATTTT. Amino acids: CASSLNRGQNQPQHF.

This CDR3 is CASTGQGVGEQFF. In nucleotides, the CDR3 is TGTGCCAGTACGGGACAGGGGGTCGGTGAGCAGTTCTTC. This chain joins TRBV19 and TRBJ2-1; 11 bases line up with TRBD1. The CDR3 sequence is 13 residues long. The germline V gene encodes CDR1 LNHDA and CDR2 SQIVND (reference sequence). Losses at the gene ends were 7 bases for V and 9 bases for J; bases not matched to a gene: 5.

This clone was observed a few times. This sequence joins TRBV23-1 and TRBJ2-7; D uncertain. TRBV23-1 is annotated as an ORF whose role is uncertain. The length of the CDR3 is 18 residues. Trimming removed 2 bases from V and 5 bases from J, with 25 bases in between. CDR3 in amino acids: CASSQLVRRPRPQDEQYF. The CDR3, as DNA: TGCGCCAGCAGTCAACTGGTACGTCGTCCCAGGCCCCAGGACGAGCAGTACTTC.

The V and J genes are TRBV10-3 and TRBJ2-7; D uncertain. This CDR3 contains 12 residues. V was pared by 3 bases and J by 7 bases, with 10 bases between. The germline V gene has CDR1 ENHRY and CDR2 SYGVKD. CDR3 nucleotide sequence: TGTGCCATCAGTGACTCAGGAAAGGAGCAGTACTTC. Translating gives CAISDSGKEQYF.

This chain links TRBV29-1 with TRBJ1-2; weak D call: TRBD1 (5 bases). Deletions cut 4 bases from V and 4 bases from J, with 13 bases between. CDR1 and CDR2 (germline): SQVTM, ANQGSEA. CDR3 length equals 13 residues. The CDR3 coding sequence is TGCAGCGTTGTAACAGGAACAAGCTATGGCTACACCTTC. Its translation is CSVVTGTSYGYTF.